These 10 T cell receptor beta chains originate from one sample sequenced in a study of blood T cell repertoires in COVID-19. TCRdb keeps only in-frame clones here, not all; method: immunoSEQ multiplex PCR. The sample has 83,000 or so clones, 75% to 85% seen once. The sequenced material came from peripheral blood. These receptors all stem from a woman of 80 years or more with acute or convalescent COVID-19.

CDR3 nucleotide sequence: TGTGCCAGCAGGCCGACTAGCGTCCCCACAGATACGCAGTATTTT. As protein: CASRPTSVPTDTQYF. The chain combines TRBV28 with TRBJ2-3, with 8 bases lining up with TRBD2. The germline V gene has CDR1 MDHEN and CDR2 SYDVKM. CDR3 length equals 15 residues. Trimming took 6 bases from V and 2 from J; bases not matched to a gene: 7.

This chain joins TRBV4-3 and TRBJ2-1, with 11 bases matching TRBD1. J lost 6 bases, V lost 4 bases, and 20 bases had no gene match. CDR3 size: 20 residues. CDR1 and CDR2 (germline): LGHNA, YSLEER. The CDR3 sequence is CASSPTDRGQAERHCNEQFF. The CDR3 nucleotides read TGCGCCAGCAGCCCAACGGACAGGGGGCAGGCGGAGCGGCACTGCAATGAGCAGTTCTTC.

V is TRBV7-2 and J is TRBJ2-5, with a possible D match to TRBD2 (6 bases). In germline, CDR1 is SGHTA, CDR2 FQGNSA. V was clipped by 1 base and J by 4 bases, with 10 bases between them. CDR3 length: 14 residues. The CDR3: CASSLGGERETQYF. CDR3 sequence (DNA): TGTGCCAGCAGCTTAGGGGGGGAGCGAGAGACCCAGTACTTC. Full variable domain (rest looked up from reference TRBV7-2 and TRBJ2-5): GAGVSQSPSNKVTEKGKDVELRCDPISGHTALYWYRQSLGQGLEFLIYFQGNSAPDKSGLPSDRFSAERTGGSVSTLTIQRTQQEDSAVYLCASSLGGERETQYFGPGTRLLVL.

V and J are TRBV20-1 and TRBJ2-7, with TRBD2 matching over 8 bases. The CDR3 spans 11 residues. Per the germline V gene, CDR1 is DFQATT and CDR2 is SNEGSKA (reference sequence). V was pared by 7 bases and J by 5 bases, with 4 bases of the junction left unmatched. Here the CDR3 DNA reads TGCAGTGGAAAGCGGGAGCACGAGCAGTACTTC. Amino acid sequence: CSGKREHEQYF.

The chain recombines TRBV29-1 with TRBJ2-6, with TRBD1 matching over 7 bases. J lost 0 bases, V lost 6 bases, and 5 bases had no gene match. This CDR3 has 15 residues. Germline CDR1 and CDR2: SQVTM and ANQGSEA. The DNA for the CDR3 is TGCAGCGTAGGGACAGAAAACTCTGGGGCCAACGTCCTGACTTTC. The encoded protein is CSVGTENSGANVLTF.

In DNA, the CDR3 is TGCGCCAGCAGCAGAGGTGGACTGACAGGGCCCTACGAGCAGTACTTC. It translates to CASSRGGLTGPYEQYF. The chain employs TRBV4-1 and TRBJ2-7; TRBD1 agrees at 7 bases. The CDR3 is made up of 16 amino acids. The germline CDR1 and CDR2 sequences are MGHRA and YSYEKL. V trimming: 5 bases; J trimming: 2 bases; junction bases outside the gene matches: 12.

The chain couples TRBV27 to TRBJ1-6; 9 nucleotides agree with TRBD1. CDR3 length: 15 residues. The V segment lost 5 bases and the J segment 9 bases; nucleotides outside the gene matches: 8. Germline V gives CDR1 MNHEY, CDR2 SMNVEV (reference sequence). The CDR3 here is CASSPRQGGGSPLHF. The CDR3 DNA sequence: TGTGCCAGCAGTCCGAGACAGGGGGGCGGTTCACCCCTCCACTTT.

This clone has only a few counts. The chain recombines TRBV2 with TRBJ1-5; 8 nucleotides line up with TRBD1. V shed 10 bases and J 5 bases; nucleotides not matched to a gene: 7. The germline CDR1 and CDR2 sequences are SNHLY and FYNNEI. The CDR3 length is 13 residues. As DNA, the CDR3 is TGTGCCACCCGACAGGGGCCGGATCAGCCCCAGCATTTT. This encodes CATRQGPDQPQHF.

The chain uses TRBV9 and TRBJ2-3; 11 nucleotides agree with TRBD2. Trimming removed 4 bases from V and 2 bases from J; junction bases left unmatched: 6. Germline CDR1 and CDR2: SGDLS and YYNGEE. The length of the CDR3 is 16 residues. As DNA, the CDR3 is TGTGCCAGCAGCATTAGCGGGAGGGGATTCACAGATACGCAGTATTTT. This encodes CASSISGRGFTDTQYF.

CDR3 sequence (DNA): TGTGCCAGCAGCGTTCCGGGACTAGCGGGTTCTAGCACAGATACGCAGTATTTT. This sequence encodes CASSVPGLAGSSTDTQYF. The chain combines TRBV28 with TRBJ2-3; TRBD2 agrees at 12 bases. The J segment lost 0 bases and the V segment lost 6 bases, leaving 10 bases of the junction unmatched. The CDR3 has 18 amino acids. Per germline, CDR1 MDHEN and CDR2 SYDVKM.